These 27 T cell receptor beta chains were all obtained from the same sample, sequenced in a study of shared clonotypes between healthy human individuals. The table came from immunoSEQ multiplex PCR; TCRdb's copy has only in-frame clones and leaves some out. The table includes nearly 2 million clones, about 95% detected once. CD45RO negativity and positive selection for CCR7 defined naive CD8 cells, a population that excluded terminally differentiated effector memory CD45RA+ cells. Input material: naive CD8+ T cells sorted from blood. The receptor source for this set is a young man in good health.

Concerning this clone: Other DNA sequences within the sample encode an identical CDR3. The chain combines TRBV6-1 with TRBJ2-7; tentative D call: TRBD2 (7 bases). There are 14 residues in the CDR3. Trimming shortened V by 5 bases and J by 1 base, and 12 bases separated the two germline ends. Germline V gives CDR1 MNHNS, CDR2 SASEGT. CDR3 sequence reads: CASSPRGGSYEQYF. As DNA, the CDR3 is TGTGCCAGCAGTCCTAGGGGGGGATCCTACGAGCAGTACTTC.

The chain is built from TRBV28 and TRBJ2-3; TRBD2 matches at 11 bases. Germline V lookup: CDR1 MDHEN, CDR2 SYDVKM. CDR3 size: 17 residues. The V segment lost 2 bases and the J segment 5 bases; nucleotides outside the gene matches: 9. The CDR3 sequence is CASSLGLAGGKKDTQYF. DNA for the CDR3: TGTGCCAGCAGTTTAGGTCTAGCGGGGGGTAAGAAAGATACGCAGTATTTT.

The chain links TRBV19 to TRBJ2-7; D tentatively fits TRBD1 or TRBD2 (5 bases each). The CDR3 covers 14 residues. Per the germline V gene, CDR1 is LNHDA and CDR2 is SQIVND (reference sequence). The V and J ends lost 5 bases and 3 bases respectively, with 14 bases between them. In nucleotides, the CDR3 is TGTGCCAGTAGTGGGGGTACCGGATTCTACGAGCAGTACTTC. Amino acid sequence: CASSGGTGFYEQYF.

The rearrangement uses TRBV6-5 and TRBJ2-1, with 9 bases matching TRBD2. V dropped 2 bases and J dropped 7; count of bases not matched to a gene: 9. The V gene's germline CDR1 is MNHEY and CDR2 SVGAGI. This CDR3 has 16 residues. The CDR3 loop reads CASSYTGGGAGNEQFF. In nucleotides, the CDR3 is TGTGCCAGCAGTTACACTGGCGGGGGGGCTGGGAATGAGCAGTTCTTC.

With regard to this clone: Other DNA variants within this sample encode the same CDR3. This rearrangement joins TRBV5-4 to TRBJ2-7; 7 positions match TRBD2. V was clipped by 0 bases and J by 6 bases; unmatched bases: 0. Germline lookup yields CDR1 SGHNT and CDR2 YYREEE (reference sequence). CDR3 length: 12 amino acids. CDR3 DNA sequence: TGTGCCAGCAGCTTGGGACTAGCCGAGCAGTACTTC. This sequence encodes CASSLGLAEQYF.

Note on this clone: This probably arose from a read error, given a far larger clone one base away. The chain links TRBV7-8 to TRBJ2-3; no clear D. CDR3 length: 12 residues. Looked up from germline, CDR1 is SGHVS and CDR2 is FQNEAQ. Trimming took 1 base from V and 3 from J, leaving 2 bases between them. CDR3 loop: CASSLETDTQYF. CDR3 nucleotide sequence: TGTGCCAGCAGCTTAGAAACAGATACGCAGTATTTT.

This clone occurred once. The sample has other DNA sequences that encode this CDR3 too. The rearrangement links TRBV7-9 to TRBJ2-5; TRBD1 matches 9 bases. CDR3 length: 15 amino acids. Germline assignment: CDR1 SEHNR and CDR2 FQNEAQ (reference sequence). V shed 3 bases, J shed 2 bases, and the junction held 4 bases outside the gene matches. The DNA of the CDR3 is TGTGCCAGCAGCTTCGGACAGGGGCTACAAGAGACCCAGTACTTC. It codes for CASSFGQGLQETQYF.

In regard to this clone: One end of the junction does not line up with germline, which may come from a read error. The V and J genes are TRBV20-1 and TRBJ2-6, with 7 bases matching TRBD2. The CDR3 loop spans 11 amino acids. The germline V gene encodes CDR1 DFQATT and CDR2 SNEGSKA (reference sequence). The CDR3 sequence: CSAREGGGALF. CDR3 nucleotides: TGCAGTGCTAGAGAGGGGGGAGGGGCCCTATTC.

The chain combines TRBV19 with TRBJ2-7, with 7 bases aligning to TRBD1. Per germline, CDR1 LNHDA and CDR2 SQIVND (reference sequence). This CDR3 has 14 amino acids. V lost 3 bases to trimming and J lost 3 bases; unmatched junction nucleotides: 5. CDR3 DNA sequence: TGTGCCAGTAGTATGAAAGGGGGCTACTACGAGCAGTACTTC. As protein: CASSMKGGYYEQYF.

About this clone: This sample also contains other DNA sequences that code for the same CDR3. The V call is TRBV7-9, the J call TRBJ2-7, with 8 bases aligning to TRBD2. Germline V gene sequence: CDR1 SEHNR, CDR2 FQNEAQ (reference sequence). V dropped 1 base and J dropped 2; count of bases not matched to a gene: 4. This CDR3 has 15 amino acids. The CDR3, as DNA: TGTGCCAGCAGCTTAGGGAGCGGGGGACCCTACGAGCAGTACTTC. Protein product: CASSLGSGGPYEQYF.

The V gene is TRBV6-1, the J gene TRBJ1-4, with D maybe TRBD1 (6 bases). This CDR3 has 14 residues. Germline lookup yields CDR1 MNHNS and CDR2 SASEGT. Trimming cost V 5 bases and J 8 bases, with 15 bases left between them. The CDR3 spells CASSHVGAWEKLFF. The CDR3 DNA reads as TGTGCCAGCAGTCACGTGGGGGCGTGGGAAAAACTGTTTTTT.

This chain uses TRBV6-5 with TRBJ2-2; 7 positions agree with TRBD2. The CDR3 consists of 16 residues. From germline, CDR1 is MNHEY and CDR2 SVGAGI. After removal of 0 bases from V and 5 bases from J, the junction contained 6 bases not matched to a gene. The CDR3 bases are TGTGCCAGCAGTTACTCGGCGGGGGAGCGGACCGGGGAGCTGTTTTTT. It codes for CASSYSAGERTGELFF.

This chain connects TRBV12-5 to TRBJ1-1; D call uncertain. Germline V gene data show CDR1 as LGHNT and CDR2 as FRNRAP. V dropped 6 bases and J dropped 0 bases, with 8 bases sitting between them. The CDR3 runs 13 residues. CDR3 DNA: TGTGCTAGTGGCGCCCAGTTGAACACTGAAGCTTTCTTT. Encoded protein: CASGAQLNTEAFF.

The V and J genes are TRBV5-4 and TRBJ1-1; D is uncertain. The germline V and J ends were trimmed by 4 bases and 9 bases, with 13 bases remaining between them. The CDR3 runs to 12 residues. Germline loops: CDR1 SGHNT, CDR2 YYREEE (reference sequence). The CDR3 spells CASSADSPQAFF. The DNA of the CDR3 is TGTGCCAGCAGCGCTGACTCGCCCCAAGCTTTCTTT.

Here the CDR3 DNA reads TGTGCCAGCTCACCACCATCGAGAAGGACAGGGACCTACGAGCAGTACTTC. Its translation: CASSPPSRRTGTYEQYF. This chain connects TRBV18 to TRBJ2-7; 8 positions match TRBD1. V was pared by 0 bases and J by 2 bases, with 9 bases of the junction left unmatched. This CDR3 comprises 17 residues. CDR1 KGHSH and CDR2 LQKENI come from the germline V gene.

The rearrangement links TRBV11-2 to TRBJ2-3; D is undetermined. Germline-derived CDR1 and CDR2 are SGHAT and FQNNGV. This CDR3 comprises 16 residues. Trimming removed 1 base from V and 0 bases from J, with 11 bases in between. The CDR3 sequence is CASSLGTVTSTDTQYF. CDR3 sequence (DNA): TGTGCCAGCAGCTTAGGAACAGTTACTAGCACAGATACGCAGTATTTT. The variable domain in full, with the rest retrieved from reference TRBV11-2 and TRBJ2-3, is EAGVAQSPRYKIIEKRQSVAFWCNPISGHATLYWYQQILGQGPKLLIQFQNNGVVDDSQLPKDRFSAERLKGVDSTLKIQPAKLEDSAVYLCASSLGTVTSTDTQYFGPGTRLTVL.

This rearrangement joins TRBV4-1 to TRBJ1-6; D not resolved. The CDR3 spans 13 residues. Trimming removed 1 base from V and 10 bases from J, with 8 bases in between. Germline V gene lookup returns CDR1 MGHRA and CDR2 YSYEKL. This CDR3 reads CASSQGANSPLHF. The CDR3 bases are TGCGCCAGCAGCCAAGGGGCAAACTCACCCCTCCACTTT.

V and J are TRBV7-3 and TRBJ2-2; D perhaps matches TRBD2 (6 bases). The CDR3 runs to 16 residues. Germline CDR1 SGHTA, CDR2 FQGTGA. The V end lost 4 bases, the J end lost 0 bases, and 12 bases lay between the germline ends. CDR3 in DNA: TGTGCCAGCAGCTCCTCCCGGGGGACGAACACCGGGGAGCTGTTTTTT. Protein product: CASSSSRGTNTGELFF.

V usage is TRBV9 and J usage is TRBJ1-6, with 10 bases identical to TRBD1. Germline V gene data show CDR1 as SGDLS and CDR2 as YYNGEE. The CDR3 extends over 15 amino acids. The V and J ends lost 3 bases and 10 bases, in that order; junction bases with no gene match: 7. The CDR3 bases are TGTGCCAGCAGCGAGGGGGGGACAGGGGTATCACCCCTCCACTTT. Amino acid sequence: CASSEGGTGVSPLHF.

In the case of this clone: Other DNA sequences in the sample encode the same CDR3. V is TRBV28 and J is TRBJ2-5, with TRBD2 identical over 12 bases. Germline lookup yields CDR1 MDHEN and CDR2 SYDVKM. The V segment lost 3 bases and the J segment 2 bases; nucleotides outside the gene matches: 1. This CDR3 has 15 residues. The CDR3 DNA is TGTGCCAGCAGTTTTCTAGCGGGGGGGCAAGAGACCCAGTACTTC. The encoded protein is CASSFLAGGQETQYF.

The V gene is TRBV7-9, the J gene TRBJ2-7; D remains unclear. The ends were cut back, 5 bases at V and 7 bases at J, with 9 bases in the middle. The CDR3 totals 11 residues. Germline V gene lookup returns CDR1 SEHNR and CDR2 FQNEAQ (reference sequence). Here the CDR3 reads CASSRYLEQYF. In DNA, the CDR3 is TGTGCCAGCAGCCGATACTTGGAGCAGTACTTC.

The J gene is TRBJ1-2, the V gene TRBV7-9; D uncertain. V dropped 1 base and J dropped 2 bases, with 5 bases sitting between them. There are 13 residues in the CDR3. Germline-derived CDR1 and CDR2 are SEHNR and FQNEAQ (reference sequence). As DNA, the CDR3 is TGTGCCAGCAGCTTAGGGGTCAACTATGGCTACACCTTC. This translates into CASSLGVNYGYTF.

This chain uses TRBV6-1 with TRBJ1-2; D perhaps matches TRBD1 (6 bases). The CDR3 totals 15 residues. The V end lost 5 bases, the J end lost 4 bases, and 17 bases lay between the germline ends. Germline CDR1 is MNHNS and CDR2 is SASEGT. DNA for the CDR3: TGTGCCAGCAGTAGAGAGCGGACAGCGCTCTATGGCTACACCTTC. Amino acid sequence: CASSRERTALYGYTF.

Comments on this clone: Other DNA sequences from this sample encode an identical CDR3 as well. This rearrangement joins TRBV9 to TRBJ2-6, with D unclear. The CDR3 extends over 14 amino acids. Trimming removed 0 bases from V and 2 bases from J, with 3 bases in between. Per the germline V gene, CDR1 is SGDLS and CDR2 is YYNGEE. The CDR3 is CASSVGAGANVLTF. Written as DNA, the CDR3 is TGTGCCAGCAGCGTAGGGGCTGGGGCCAACGTCCTGACTTTC.

A single count supports this clone. This sequence joins TRBV29-1 and TRBJ2-1, with D uncertain. V was shortened by 3 bases and J by 7 bases, with 13 bases between the two germline ends. This CDR3 spans 13 amino acids. The germline V gene encodes CDR1 SQVTM and CDR2 ANQGSEA. This chain's CDR3 is CSVEEPLGNEQFF. The CDR3 DNA reads as TGCAGCGTTGAGGAACCTCTAGGGAATGAGCAGTTCTTC.

This rearrangement joins TRBV5-1 to TRBJ2-3; D may be TRBD1 or TRBD2 (5 bases each). CDR3 size: 17 residues. The V end was cut by 0 bases, the J end by 2 bases, with 16 bases between. Germline CDR1 is SGHRS and CDR2 is YFSETQ. In nucleotides, the CDR3 is TGCGCCAGCAGCTTGGGGGCCACCGGGACGTACACAGATACGCAGTATTTT. This encodes CASSLGATGTYTDTQYF. Complete variable domain (other parts from reference TRBV5-1 and TRBJ2-3): KAGVTQTPRYLIKTRGQQVTLSCSPISGHRSVSWYQQTPGQGLQFLFEYFSETQRNKGNFPGRFSGRQFSNSRSEMNVSTLELGDSALYLCASSLGATGTYTDTQYFGPGTRLTVL.

The chain has TRBV11-2 and TRBJ1-2; D remains ambiguous. This CDR3 is 13 amino acids long. V was clipped by 1 base and J by 8 bases, with 11 bases between them. In germline, CDR1 is SGHAT, CDR2 FQNNGV. For the CDR3, the DNA is TGTGCCAGCAGCTTAGGGACCCACACAGGCTACACCTTC. Its protein product is CASSLGTHTGYTF.